The 32 T cell receptor beta chains listed next were all sequenced from one sample in a study of blood T cells in healthy people across ages. A J-beta primer mix and a sample-barcoded 5' primer were used in a second PCR of roughly 7 to 12 cycles. TCRdb re-called the 5' RACE reads through MiXCR, storing one row per CDR3 protein. The sample contains 500,000 to 600,000 distinct CDR3 sequences, roughly 29% of which appear only once. Sequencing used blood. The receptors come from a woman between 70 and 85 years old in good health.

The chain uses TRBV7-9 and TRBJ2-2, with D unclear. Trimming left V 9 bases short and J 0 bases short, with 8 bases between. This CDR3 is 13 amino acids long. Germline CDR1 reads SEHNR; CDR2 reads FQNEAQ (reference sequence). The CDR3 loop is CASKAPNTGELFF. CDR3 coding DNA: TGTGCCAGTAAGGCTCCGAACACCGGGGAGCTGTTTTTT.

The chain carries TRBV20-1 and TRBJ1-1; tentative D call: TRBD1 (5 bases). This CDR3 comprises 12 residues. Per the germline V gene, CDR1 is DFQATT and CDR2 is SNEGSKA (reference sequence). V was shortened by 7 bases and J by 6 bases, with 15 bases between the two germline ends. CDR3 coding DNA: TGCAGTGGGCTCGGGGGAGGTCCTGAAGCTTTCTTT. The encoded protein is CSGLGGGPEAFF.

The genes are TRBV20-1 and TRBJ1-4, with TRBD1 as a possible D gene (6 bases). The V gene lost 3 bases and the J gene lost 4 bases, with 9 bases spanning the gap. Germline V gives CDR1 DFQATT, CDR2 SNEGSKA (reference sequence). The CDR3 loop spans 13 amino acids. CDR3 residues: CSASGDNNEKLFF. The CDR3 bases are TGCAGTGCTAGTGGGGACAATAATGAAAAACTGTTTTTT.

The chain combines TRBV7-2 with TRBJ1-3; a weak D match, TRBD1 (5 bases). In germline, CDR1 is SGHTA, CDR2 FQGNSA. The CDR3 has 17 residues. Between the trimmed V and J ends, which lost 5 bases and 0 bases, there was a span of 17 bases. This CDR3 reads CASSEQGGSLSGNTIYF. In DNA, the CDR3 is TGTGCCAGCAGCGAGCAGGGAGGCTCTCTCTCTGGAAACACCATATATTTT. Filled out from reference TRBV7-2 and TRBJ1-3, the complete variable domain reads GAGVSQSPSNKVTEKGKDVELRCDPISGHTALYWYRQSLGQGLEFLIYFQGNSAPDKSGLPSDRFSAERTGGSVSTLTIQRTQQEDSAVYLCASSEQGGSLSGNTIYFGEGSWLTVV.

On this clonotype itself: One end of the junction varies from germline; a read error may be responsible. The chain joins TRBV4-2 to TRBJ1-6; weak D call: TRBD1 (5 bases). CDR3 length: 16 amino acids. Per germline, CDR1 LGHNA and CDR2 YNFKEQ. CDR3 coding DNA: TGTGCCAGCAGCAAGGGGCGGGGGGAAGATAATTCACCCCTCCGCTTT. Residues: CASSKGRGEDNSPLRF.

This clonotype was counted ten times or more. The chain employs TRBV12-3 or TRBV12-4 and TRBJ2-1, with no clear D. The length of the CDR3 is 11 residues. The V end lost 5 bases, the J end lost 7 bases, and 6 bases lay between the germline ends. The CDR3 nucleotides read TGTGCCAGCAGTCTGGGGAATGAGCAGTTCTTC. Translated, it gives CASSLGNEQFF.

In its sample, this clonotype was seen a few times. The chain uses TRBV7-9 and TRBJ1-2, with D maybe TRBD1 (5 bases). With 6 bases removed from V and 8 bases from J, the gap between germline ends came to 13 bases. The CDR3 consists of 12 residues. CDR1 and CDR2 from the germline V gene are SEHNR and FQNEAQ (reference sequence). The CDR3 DNA reads TGTGCCAGCAGATGGGACCTCGACGGCTACACCTTC. It codes for CASRWDLDGYTF.

In this sample, this clonotype turned up a few times. V and J are TRBV2 and TRBJ2-3; weak D call: TRBD2 (7 bases). The CDR3 spans 14 residues. V was pared by 7 bases and J by 2 bases, with 13 bases between. Germline CDR1 reads SNHLY; CDR2 reads FYNNEI. CDR3: CASKEGGLTDTQYF. The CDR3 nucleotides are TGTGCCAGCAAGGAGGGGGGGCTCACAGATACGCAGTATTTT.

The rearrangement uses TRBV7-9 and TRBJ1-1; D might be TRBD1 (6 bases). This CDR3 contains 13 residues. The germline V gene has CDR1 SEHNR and CDR2 FQNEAQ (reference sequence). V lost 8 bases to trimming and J lost 6 bases, with 16 bases between them. CDR3 DNA: TGTGCCAGCGGAATCCTGACAGGTGCTGAAGCTTTCTTT. It codes for CASGILTGAEAFF.

The rearrangement uses TRBV5-6 and TRBJ2-2, with D unresolved. Germline values: CDR1 SGHDT, CDR2 YYEEEE. V lost 0 bases and J lost 3, with 9 bases in between. CDR3 size: 15 residues. The CDR3 nucleotides read TGTGCCAGCAGCTTGGGTAGTGGGTACACCGGGGAGCTGTTTTTT. This gives the protein CASSLGSGYTGELFF.

This clonotype was seen at least ten times. This rearrangement joins TRBV5-1 to TRBJ2-5, with 9 nucleotides matching TRBD1. V shed 2 bases and J 3 bases; nucleotides not matched to a gene: 5. The CDR3 is 15 amino acids. Germline V gene lookup returns CDR1 SGHRS and CDR2 YFSETQ. CDR3 protein: CASSFMGQGKETQYF. The CDR3 nucleotides are TGCGCCAGCAGCTTCATGGGACAGGGAAAAGAGACCCAGTACTTC.

This clonotype turned up a few times. The chain has TRBV12-3 or TRBV12-4 and TRBJ1-4, with 7 bases fitting TRBD1. V lost 6 bases, J lost 7 bases, and 5 bases stayed unmatched. The CDR3 extends over 13 amino acids. DNA for the CDR3: TGTGCCAGCAGCTACAGGGGCGGTGAAAAACTGTTTTTT. Its protein is CASSYRGGEKLFF.

V gene TRBV4-2 combines with J gene TRBJ2-1, with D uncertain. There are 17 residues in the CDR3. The V end was cut by 0 bases, the J end by 0 bases, with 12 bases between. CDR1 is LGHNA, CDR2 YNFKEQ, per germline. CDR3 nucleotide sequence: TGTGCCAGCAGCCAAGATCTGGCGCTAAGCTCCTACAATGAGCAGTTCTTC. Its translation is CASSQDLALSSYNEQFF.

The chain couples TRBV7-9 to TRBJ1-1, with 9 bases identical to TRBD1. The CDR3 extends over 16 amino acids. Losses at the gene ends were 1 base for V and 3 bases for J; bases not matched to a gene: 6. Per germline, CDR1 SEHNR and CDR2 FQNEAQ (reference sequence). The CDR3 sequence: CASSLGYRGPDTEAFF. For the CDR3, the DNA is TGTGCCAGCAGCTTAGGATACAGGGGGCCCGACACTGAAGCTTTCTTT.

This clonotype has a count of ten or more. The chain recombines TRBV2 with TRBJ2-3; D not certain. CDR1 is SNHLY and CDR2 is FYNNEI in the germline V gene. The V end lost 0 bases, the J end lost 5 bases, and 12 bases lay between the germline ends. The CDR3 sequence is 15 residues long. The CDR3 coding sequence is TGTGCCAGCAGTGAAGCGCCGATACAAAAAGATACGCAGTATTTT. Residues: CASSEAPIQKDTQYF.

This clonotype was recorded many times. The chain joins TRBV29-1 to TRBJ2-5; D might be TRBD2 (6 bases). This CDR3 spans 12 amino acids. Trimming left V 7 bases short and J 4 bases short, with 13 bases between. Germline V gene lookup returns CDR1 SQVTM and CDR2 ANQGSEA. The CDR3 region has the DNA TGCAGCGCCCTGGGTAGCGGAGAGACCCAGTACTTC. Encoded protein: CSALGSGETQYF.

The table lists this clonotype with a few counts. The junction departs from germline at one end; a sequencing error may be responsible. The chain recombines TRBV29-1 with TRBJ2-7; D is unresolved. The CDR3 sequence is 11 residues long. Germline-derived CDR1 and CDR2 are SQVTM and ANQGSEA. The DNA for the CDR3 is TGCAGCGTTGAGGGTAACACTAACAAGATCTTC. Translation: CSVEGNTNKIF.

The chain has TRBV20-1 and TRBJ1-4; weak D call: TRBD1 (6 bases). This CDR3 region has 13 residues. Trimming cost V 3 bases and J 4 bases, with 9 bases left between them. CDR1 is DFQATT and CDR2 is SNEGSKA in the germline V gene (reference sequence). CDR3 DNA: TGCAGTGCTAGTTGGGGGCATAATGAAAAACTGTTTTTT. This sequence encodes CSASWGHNEKLFF.

Details on this clonotype: The junction shows a germline mismatch at one end, possibly a read error. The gene calls are TRBV10-3 and TRBJ1-1; 7 positions match TRBD1. CDR3 length: 14 amino acids. CDR1 ENHRY and CDR2 SYGVKD come from the germline V gene. For the CDR3, the DNA is TGTGCCATCAGTATTCAGGACAGGAACACTGAGGCTTTCTTT. The encoded protein is CAISIQDRNTEAFF.

This chain links TRBV6-5 with TRBJ2-5; D call uncertain. TRBJ2-7 matches the DNA end more closely, so the J call is doubtful. The germline V gene encodes CDR1 MNHEY and CDR2 SVGAGI. This CDR3 has 18 residues. The DNA for the CDR3 is TGTGCCAGCAGTTACTCGATAGGCGGAGCTCATCGGATGTACGAGCAGTACTTC. It specifies CASSYSIGGAHRMYEQYF.

This clonotype was seen only a few times. V is TRBV5-5 and J is TRBJ1-4, with unresolved D. The V and J ends lost 2 bases and 8 bases respectively, with 13 bases between them. The CDR3 runs to 14 residues. Germline values: CDR1 SGHKS, CDR2 YYEKEE (reference sequence). This CDR3 reads CASSFDQLAEKLFF. DNA for the CDR3: TGTGCCAGCAGCTTCGACCAGCTTGCCGAAAAACTGTTTTTT.

The chain is built from TRBV7-9 and TRBJ1-4; 11 nucleotides line up with TRBD1. Trimming cost V 4 bases and J 11 bases; bases outside gene matches: 9. Germline V gene data show CDR1 as SEHNR and CDR2 as FQNEAQ (reference sequence). The CDR3 extends over 15 amino acids. CDR3 in DNA: TGTGCCAGCAGCTCCCCGGGACAGGGGGTTTGGAAACTGTTTTTT. Translation: CASSSPGQGVWKLFF. Full variable domain (rest looked up from reference TRBV7-9 and TRBJ1-4): DTGVSQNPRHKITKRGQNVTFRCDPISEHNRLYWYRQTLGQGPEFLTYFQNEAQLEKSRLLSDRFSAERPKGSFSTLEIQRTEQGDSAMYLCASSSPGQGVWKLFFGSGTQLSVL.

There are a few counts of this clonotype. V usage is TRBV10-3 and J usage is TRBJ2-5; 7 positions agree with TRBD1. The CDR3 is 15 amino acids. Germline V gives CDR1 ENHRY, CDR2 SYGVKD. The ends lost 9 bases at V and 2 bases at J; junction bases unmatched: 12. The CDR3 DNA reads as TGTGCCATAGCGACCGGGACAGCACTTCAAGAGACCCAGTACTTC. It is translated as CAIATGTALQETQYF.

A few counts support this clonotype. The chain recombines TRBV7-9 with TRBJ1-6; D is uncertain. With 1 base removed from V and 4 bases from J, the gap between germline ends came to 5 bases. This CDR3 is 14 amino acids long. Germline V CDR1 and CDR2: SEHNR, FQNEAQ (reference sequence). This chain's CDR3 is CASSLDPYNSPLHF. The CDR3 coding sequence is TGTGCCAGCAGCTTAGATCCTTATAATTCACCCCTCCACTTT.

The chain combines TRBV6-2 or TRBV6-3 with TRBJ1-1; D might be TRBD1 (6 bases). V was clipped by 4 bases and J by 8 bases, with 14 bases between them. Germline V gene data show CDR1 as MNHEY and CDR2 as SVGEGT. This CDR3 has 13 residues. The CDR3 coding sequence is TGTGCCAGCAGTTTAACCCGACAGGCGGAAGCTTTCTTT. Its protein product is CASSLTRQAEAFF.

Concerning this clonotype: Being one base from a much bigger clone, this may be a read error. The CDR3 DNA follows: TGCGCCAGCAGCTTGTCCGGGGATAACTATGGCTACACCTTC. Translation gives CASSLSGDNYGYTF. This chain joins TRBV5-1 and TRBJ1-2, with D unresolved. Germline V gene lookup returns CDR1 SGHRS and CDR2 YFSETQ. Trimming took off 1 base at V and 1 base at J, with 8 bases between the two ends. CDR3 length: 14 residues.

The V and J genes are TRBV5-1 and TRBJ2-3, with D maybe TRBD2 (5 bases). V was cut by 0 bases and J by 4 bases, with 9 bases left in between. CDR3 length equals 14 residues. Germline V gene data show CDR1 as SGHRS and CDR2 as YFSETQ. CDR3 nucleotide sequence: TGCGCCAGCAGCTTGGAGTACGGGGCAGATACGCAGTATTTT. It encodes CASSLEYGADTQYF.

The V call is TRBV7-2, the J call TRBJ2-5; D is unclear. The ends were cut back, 5 bases at V and 5 bases at J, with 9 bases in the middle. The CDR3 contains 12 residues. Germline CDR1 reads SGHTA; CDR2 reads FQGNSA. CDR3 sequence: CASSPQLETQYF. CDR3 DNA: TGTGCCAGCAGCCCACAATTGGAGACCCAGTACTTC. Full variable domain (outside the CDR3, taken from reference TRBV7-2 and TRBJ2-5): GAGVSQSPSNKVTEKGKDVELRCDPISGHTALYWYRQSLGQGLEFLIYFQGNSAPDKSGLPSDRFSAERTGGSVSTLTIQRTQQEDSAVYLCASSPQLETQYFGPGTRLLVL.

The V and J genes are TRBV6-1 and TRBJ1-6, with D hard to call. Deletions cut 6 bases from V and 2 bases from J, with 11 bases between. Looked up from germline, CDR1 is MNHNS and CDR2 is SASEGT. There are 15 residues in the CDR3. As DNA, the CDR3 is TGTGCCAGCAGGGAAAGGACGGCCTATAATTCACCCCTCCACTTT. It codes for CASRERTAYNSPLHF.

The chain uses TRBV9 and TRBJ2-1; TRBD2 aligns across 14 bases. Germline loops: CDR1 SGDLS, CDR2 YYNGEE. V gave up 4 bases and J gave up 9 bases; unmatched junction bases: 6. The CDR3 loop spans 15 amino acids. CDR3 region: CASSPGLAGGPEQFF. CDR3 bases: TGTGCCAGCAGCCCAGGACTAGCGGGAGGACCTGAGCAGTTCTTC.

The V gene is TRBV7-9, the J gene TRBJ2-1, with 9 bases that match TRBD2. The CDR3 totals 16 residues. V shed 5 bases and J 9 bases; nucleotides not matched to a gene: 14. Germline V lookup: CDR1 SEHNR, CDR2 FQNEAQ (reference sequence). CDR3 DNA sequence: TGTGCCAGCAGCCCTTCCCCGGGACTAGCCCTGGGTGAGCAGTTCTTC. Amino acids: CASSPSPGLALGEQFF.

This clonotype was recorded many times. The V call is TRBV5-1, the J call TRBJ2-1; the match to TRBD2 covers 7 bases. The CDR3 extends over 15 amino acids. The junction had 3 bases not matched to a gene; V was cut back by 3 bases and J by 0 bases. Germline V CDR1 and CDR2: SGHRS, YFSETQ. In nucleotides, the CDR3 is TGCGCCAGCAGCTCCGGGGGGAGCTCCTACAATGAGCAGTTCTTC. Translation gives CASSSGGSSYNEQFF.